This TCR beta chain was recorded in a study of CD8 T cells in Susac syndrome. Study findings and constraints: Individuals included in the TCR sequencing and HLA analysis were acknowledged by the study to be relatively few in number.

Regarding this clonotype: The antigen remains undetermined.

The V gene lost 6 bases and the J gene lost 2 bases, with 16 bases spanning the gap. CDR3 length: 15 amino acids. Random hexamers were used to reverse transcribe an amount of about 0.5 to 1 ug RNA. TCRdb reanalysed the immunoSEQ multiplex PCR reads using MiXCR and keeps one entry per CDR3 protein. In the table there are around 300,000 distinct CDR3 sequences, about 88% of which are singletons. Sequencing of TCR beta was carried out in blood CD8+ and CD4+ T cells. Treatment-naive patients with stable or active relapsing-remitting disease served as multiple sclerosis controls. The chain couples TRBV12-3 or TRBV12-4 to TRBJ2-5; D is possibly TRBD1 or TRBD2 (5 bases each). The sequence derives from a human donor with multiple sclerosis. The sample consisted of CD8+ T cells from PBMCs. The CDR3 is CASRDSPGAQETQYF. As DNA, the CDR3 is TGTGCCAGCAGGGACTCTCCTGGGGCACAAGAGACCCAGTACTTC.